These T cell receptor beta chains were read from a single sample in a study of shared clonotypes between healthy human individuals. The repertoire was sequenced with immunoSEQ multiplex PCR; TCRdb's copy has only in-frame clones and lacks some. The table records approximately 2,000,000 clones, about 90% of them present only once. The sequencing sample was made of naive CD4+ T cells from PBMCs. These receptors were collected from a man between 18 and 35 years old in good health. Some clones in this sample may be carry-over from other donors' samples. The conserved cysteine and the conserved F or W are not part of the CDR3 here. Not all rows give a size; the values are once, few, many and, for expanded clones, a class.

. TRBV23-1 ASSQSLRYGYT
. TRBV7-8 ASSLMPSASYNEQF
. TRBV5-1 ASSSRTNPYGYT
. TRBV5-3 ARSRTRGNEQF
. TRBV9 ASSATGLASEQY
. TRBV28 ASSLRGVTGELF
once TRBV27 ASSLSFGQSNEQF
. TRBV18 ASSPGEGVDTQY
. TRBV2 ASSEALQGRYGYT
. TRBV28 ASSLGEGKGAQH
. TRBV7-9 ASNPENIQY
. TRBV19 ASSSRTSGVEQY
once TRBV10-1 ASSPGPSYNEQF
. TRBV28 ASSSTSGRINEQF
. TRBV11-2 ASSLERGETQY
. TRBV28 ASRTTGRIMNTEAF
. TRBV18 ASSTGTANEKLF
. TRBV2 ASSVQGGSRETQY
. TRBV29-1 SVEPTLAGQGIAF
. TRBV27 ASSLSGSVSYEQY
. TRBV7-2 ASSLGVVLAETQY
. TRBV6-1 ASMGGRNQPQH